These 16 T cell receptor beta chains were sequenced from one sample in a study of tumor-infiltrating lymphocytes in primary liver carcinoma. Starting material for RNA and DNA co-extraction consisted of roughly 17-31 mg of unsorted bulk tissue. From approximately 450 ng total RNA, TCR beta cDNA was generated with a primer in the constant region. Three nested multiplex PCR rounds of slightly modified ARM-PCR generated TCR beta libraries. Researchers ran the first two PCR rounds for ten to eleven cycles each with TRBV1-TRBV30 forward primers and a C-beta reverse primer. Each CDR3 protein is one row after TCRdb ran MiXCR on the multiplex PCR reads. The table shows 90,000 to 100,000 distinct CDR3 sequences, with roughly 69% occurring only once. What was sequenced was liver tumor tissue from sampling region 5. The subset is: tumor region T5, tumor centre. The receptors shown here come from a woman in her sixties or seventies with primary liver carcinoma and hepatitis B virus infection.

This clonotype has a single count. A much larger clone lies a single base off, so this may be a read error. The chain employs TRBV5-5 and TRBJ2-1; perhaps TRBD2 as D (5 bases). This CDR3 spans 13 amino acids. Germline lookup yields CDR1 SGHKS and CDR2 YYEKEE (reference sequence). DNA of the CDR3: TGTGCCGGCAGCTTGGGCGGGCGGGATGAGCAGTTCTTC. It specifies CAGSLGGRDEQFF.

V usage is TRBV11-2 and J usage is TRBJ2-3, with 12 bases aligning to TRBD2. Per germline, CDR1 SGHAT and CDR2 FQNNGV. J gave up 5 bases and V 5 bases, and 8 bases lay outside the gene matches. The CDR3 extends over 16 amino acids. CDR3 DNA: TGTGCCAGCAGCCCGATCGGACTAGCGGGAATAGATACGCAGTATTTT. This translates into CASSPIGLAGIDTQYF.

Regarding this clonotype: A much larger clone sits a single nucleotide away, making a read error possible. This chain connects TRBV30 to TRBJ2-5, with 8 bases that match TRBD2. This CDR3 spans 15 amino acids. The V gene end was trimmed by 4 bases and the J gene end by 4 bases; junction bases not matched to a gene: 11. Looked up from germline, CDR1 is GTSNPN and CDR2 is SVGIG (reference sequence). In nucleotides, the CDR3 is TGTGCCTGGAAGGACATATTCCGGGGGGGAGAGACCCAGTACTTC. Amino acid sequence: CAWKDIFRGGETQYF.

This clonotype was seen more than once but under ten times. The V and J genes are TRBV30 and TRBJ2-7; D tentatively reads TRBD1 or TRBD2 (5 bases each). CDR3 length equals 13 residues. The germline V gene encodes CDR1 GTSNPN and CDR2 SVGIG (reference sequence). The CDR3 region has the DNA TGTGCGACCGACTGGGGGTTCAGGAGCGAGCAGTACTTC. Protein product: CATDWGFRSEQYF.

The chain combines TRBV20-1 with TRBJ2-7; TRBD1 is a possible D gene (6 bases). This CDR3 has 15 residues. V was shortened by 1 base and J by 4 bases, with 17 bases between the two germline ends. The V gene's germline CDR1 is DFQATT and CDR2 SNEGSKA (reference sequence). The CDR3 DNA is TGCAGTGCTAGAGCCCAGGGACACTCGAAATACGAGCAGTACTTC. As protein: CSARAQGHSKYEQYF.

Many counts were recorded for this clonotype. The V and J genes are TRBV29-1 and TRBJ2-7, with TRBD1 identical over 7 bases. Trimming took 4 bases from V and 3 from J; bases not matched to a gene: 3. The germline gives CDR1 SQVTM, CDR2 ANQGSEA. The CDR3 extends over 12 amino acids. For the CDR3, the DNA is TGCAGCGTTGCCTCAGGGGGCTACGAGCAGTACTTC. This gives the protein CSVASGGYEQYF.

Remarks on this clonotype: Germline is not matched at one junction end, which may reflect a read error. The chain uses TRBV6-1 and TRBJ2-5, with D tentatively TRBD2 (7 bases). CDR3 length: 16 residues. Germline CDR1 MNHNS, CDR2 SASEGT. CDR3 DNA sequence: TGTGCCAGCAGGAAGTTTTGGATAGGGGGGGAAGAGGCCCAGTACTTC. This translates into CASRKFWIGGEEAQYF.

About this clonotype: It is likely a read error, because the conserved phenylalanine at the end of the CDR3 is missing. Because the CDR3's place on the DNA is in doubt, the DNA is left out and the CDR3 is given as listed by TCRdb. J is TRBJ2-2 and V is TRBV1; the table assigns TRBD2, which was not confirmed against the DNA. TRBV1 is a pseudogene. The CDR3 is 19 residues long, counting both termini. The CDR3 spells CTSSQECPLGEGRDGGLFL.

A single count supports this clonotype. A read error is possible here, since a much larger clone lies one base away. This chain joins TRBV5-6 and TRBJ2-3; perhaps TRBD1 as D (5 bases). The V gene lost 3 bases and the J gene lost 2 bases, with 13 bases spanning the gap. CDR3 length: 15 amino acids. The germline V gene encodes CDR1 SGHDT and CDR2 YYEEEE. CDR3 amino acids: CASSSDMGLTDTQYF. CDR3 coding DNA: TGTGCCAGCAGCTCGGACATGGGGCTCACAGATACGCAGTATTTT.

The genes are TRBV7-3 and TRBJ2-1; 8 bases are a match to TRBD2. Looked up from germline, CDR1 is SGHTA and CDR2 is FQGTGA. The J segment lost 2 bases and the V segment lost 1 base, leaving 1 base of the junction unmatched. CDR3 size: 15 residues. Here the CDR3 reads CASSLRREAYNEQFF. The CDR3 DNA sequence: TGTGCCAGCAGCTTAAGGCGGGAGGCCTACAATGAGCAGTTCTTC.

On this clonotype itself: Since a much larger clone is just one base distant, this may be a read error. The V call is TRBV28, the J call TRBJ2-3, with D perhaps given as TRBD1 or TRBD2 (5 bases each). The CDR3 contains 15 residues. The germline gives CDR1 MDHEN, CDR2 SYDVKM. As DNA, the CDR3 is TGTGCCAGCGCTACTTCGGGGCCTGGGAAAGATAGGCAGTATTTT. Its translation is CASATSGPGKDRQYF.

This clonotype was detected ten times or more. The chain recombines TRBV5-1 with TRBJ2-1, with D hard to call. The ends were cut back, 0 bases at V and 4 bases at J, with 8 bases in the middle. The CDR3 consists of 14 residues. Germline CDR1 SGHRS, CDR2 YFSETQ. The CDR3 DNA reads as TGCGCCAGCAGCTTGGATATACAGTACAATGAGCAGTTCTTC. Its protein product is CASSLDIQYNEQFF.

About this clonotype: A much bigger clone sits one base away, suggesting this may be a read error. The J gene is TRBJ1-4, the V gene TRBV5-5; 10 bases line up with TRBD1. CDR1 SGHKS and CDR2 YYEKEE come from the germline V gene (reference sequence). The CDR3 is 20 residues long. The CDR3 DNA reads TGTGCCAGCAGCCGGCAACTCGGGACAGGGGACCTCGGTGGTAATGAAAAACTGCTTTTT. Amino acid sequence: CASSRQLGTGDLGGNEKLLF.

The V gene is TRBV7-3, the J gene TRBJ1-1; TRBD1 matches at 8 bases. The CDR3 covers 16 residues. Losses at the gene ends were 5 bases for V and 1 base for J; bases not matched to a gene: 9. Germline V gives CDR1 SGHTA, CDR2 FQGTGA. The CDR3 is CASSASGGTGNTEAFF. Here the CDR3 DNA reads TGTGCCAGCAGCGCCTCAGGGGGCACTGGGAACACTGAAGCTTTCTTT.

This clonotype was picked up a small number of times. The junction departs from the called germline gene at one end, perhaps through a read error. J is TRBJ2-1 and V is TRBV11-2; D uncertain. Germline V CDR1 and CDR2: SGHAT, FQNNGV. The CDR3 covers 13 residues. CDR3 sequence: CASSSGLYSEQFF. In nucleotides, the CDR3 is TGTGCCAGCAGCTCCGGATTGTACAGTGAGCAGTTCTTC.

The V gene is TRBV6-5, the J gene TRBJ1-1; 7 nucleotides line up with TRBD1. Trimming at V came to 7 bases and at J to 8 bases, leaving 16 bases not matched to a gene. This CDR3 is built from 15 residues. Per germline, CDR1 MNHEY and CDR2 SVGAGI. CDR3 nucleotides: TGTGCCAGCACCAGGGGGGTGCCCGAGATGGAAGAAGCTTTCTTT. This translates into CASTRGVPEMEEAFF.